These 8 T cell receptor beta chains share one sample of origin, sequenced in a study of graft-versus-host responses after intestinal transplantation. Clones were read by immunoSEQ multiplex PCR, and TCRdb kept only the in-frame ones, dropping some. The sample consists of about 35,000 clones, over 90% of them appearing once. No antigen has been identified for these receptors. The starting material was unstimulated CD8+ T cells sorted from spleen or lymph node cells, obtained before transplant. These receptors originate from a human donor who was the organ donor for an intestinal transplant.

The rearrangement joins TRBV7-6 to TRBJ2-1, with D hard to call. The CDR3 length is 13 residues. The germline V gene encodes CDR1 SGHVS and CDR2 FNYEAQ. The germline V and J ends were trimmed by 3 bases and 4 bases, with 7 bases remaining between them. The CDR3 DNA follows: TGTGCCAGCAGCTTCAAGGGTTACAATGAGCAGTTCTTC. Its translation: CASSFKGYNEQFF.

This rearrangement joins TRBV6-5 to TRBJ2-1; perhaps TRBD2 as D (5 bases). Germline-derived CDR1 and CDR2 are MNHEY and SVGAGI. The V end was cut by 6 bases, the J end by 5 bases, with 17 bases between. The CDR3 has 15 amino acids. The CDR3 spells CASSILAGGHNEQFF. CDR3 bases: TGTGCCAGCAGCATACTTGCGGGTGGGCACAATGAGCAGTTCTTC.

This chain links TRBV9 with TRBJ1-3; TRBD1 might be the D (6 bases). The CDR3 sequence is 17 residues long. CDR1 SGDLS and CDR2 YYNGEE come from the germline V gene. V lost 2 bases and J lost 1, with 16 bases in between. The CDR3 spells CASSVSYGTPSGNTIYF. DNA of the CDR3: TGTGCCAGCAGCGTGTCTTATGGGACACCTTCTGGAAACACCATATATTTT.

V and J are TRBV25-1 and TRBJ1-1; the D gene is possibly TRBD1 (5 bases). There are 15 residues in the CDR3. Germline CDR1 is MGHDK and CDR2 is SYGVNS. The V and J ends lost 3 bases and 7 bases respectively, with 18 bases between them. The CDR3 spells CASSDPDTRTHEAFF. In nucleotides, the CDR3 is TGTGCCAGCAGTGACCCTGATACCCGGACACATGAAGCTTTCTTT.

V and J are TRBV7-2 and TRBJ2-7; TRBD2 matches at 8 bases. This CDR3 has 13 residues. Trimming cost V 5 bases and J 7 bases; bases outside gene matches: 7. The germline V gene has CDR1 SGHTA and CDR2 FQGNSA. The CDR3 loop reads CASSPRLAWEQYF. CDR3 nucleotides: TGTGCCAGCAGCCCTAGACTAGCGTGGGAGCAGTACTTC.

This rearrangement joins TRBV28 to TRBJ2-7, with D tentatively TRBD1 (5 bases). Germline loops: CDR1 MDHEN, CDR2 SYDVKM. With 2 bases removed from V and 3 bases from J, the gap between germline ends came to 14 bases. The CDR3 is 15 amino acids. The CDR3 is CASSLVGSGNYEQYF. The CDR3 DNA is TGTGCCAGCAGTTTAGTCGGGTCAGGGAACTACGAGCAGTACTTC. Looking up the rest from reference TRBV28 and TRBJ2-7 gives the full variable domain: DVKVTQSSRYLVKRTGEKVFLECVQDMDHENMFWYRQDPGLGLRLIYFSYDVKMKEKGDIPEGYSVSREKKERFSLILESASTNQTSMYLCASSLVGSGNYEQYFGPGTRLTVT.

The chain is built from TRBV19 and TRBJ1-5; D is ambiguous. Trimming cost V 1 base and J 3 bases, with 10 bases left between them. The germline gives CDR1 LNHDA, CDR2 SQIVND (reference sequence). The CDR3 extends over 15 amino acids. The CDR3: CASSIVRQTNQPQHF. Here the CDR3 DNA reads TGTGCCAGTAGTATAGTTAGGCAAACCAATCAGCCCCAGCATTTT.

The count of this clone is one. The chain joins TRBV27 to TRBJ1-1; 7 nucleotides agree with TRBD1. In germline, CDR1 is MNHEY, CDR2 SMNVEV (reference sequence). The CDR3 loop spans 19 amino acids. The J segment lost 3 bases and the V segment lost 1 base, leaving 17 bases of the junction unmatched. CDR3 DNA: TGTGCCAGCAGTTTATACGGAGGCAGGGGGATTCTCTTGGACACTGAAGCTTTCTTT. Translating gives CASSLYGGRGILLDTEAFF.